These 5 T cell receptor beta chains came from one sample sequenced in a study of radiation and T cells in renal cell carcinoma. Sequencing was performed with immunoSEQ multiplex PCR; in TCRdb, only in-frame clones are kept and a portion is missing. The sample has 95,000 to 150,000 clones, about 81% seen once; the top ten hold 5.8%. Time point given: blood 2 weeks post-SBRT. Treatment reported: 15 Gy SBRT to primary tumor, nephrectomy 4 weeks later. The sample in question was blood, obtained from a patient whose treatment included radiotherapy and nephrectomy. These receptors originate from a man in his forties or fifties with renal cell carcinoma.

DNA of the CDR3: TGTGCCAGCAGCGAACAGATAAATCAGCCCCAGCATTTT. This sequence encodes CASSEQINQPQHF. This rearrangement joins TRBV2 to TRBJ1-5; no clear D. In germline, CDR1 is SNHLY, CDR2 FYNNEI. Trimming removed 6 bases from V and 4 bases from J, with 10 bases in between. This CDR3 region has 13 residues.

The rearrangement links TRBV9 to TRBJ2-7; D is ambiguous. Germline loops: CDR1 SGDLS, CDR2 YYNGEE. This CDR3 is 14 amino acids long. Trimming cost V 1 base and J 7 bases, with 15 bases left between them. The CDR3, as DNA: TGTGCCAGCAGCGTATCCCCCCAGCTGGGAGAGCAGTACTTC. Protein product: CASSVSPQLGEQYF.

CDR3 nucleotide sequence: TGCAGCGTTGGGGGACAGTCGAGCTCCTACGAGCAGTACTTC. As protein: CSVGGQSSSYEQYF. V gene TRBV29-1 combines with J gene TRBJ2-7; 7 nucleotides align to TRBD1. Germline V gives CDR1 SQVTM, CDR2 ANQGSEA. The trim removed 4 bases at V and 0 bases at J, leaving 6 bases unmatched. This CDR3 is built from 14 residues.

The chain carries TRBV30 and TRBJ1-1; D is unclear. Trimming pared 2 bases from V and 8 bases from J, leaving 18 bases between. CDR1 is GTSNPN, CDR2 SVGIG, per germline (reference sequence). There are 14 residues in the CDR3. This CDR3 reads CAWSLGSLRGEAFF. CDR3 nucleotide sequence: TGTGCCTGGAGTCTTGGCAGCCTACGAGGGGAAGCTTTCTTT.

This clone is a singleton in its sample. This chain uses TRBV7-3 with TRBJ2-1; D remains ambiguous. From germline, CDR1 is SGHTA and CDR2 FQGTGA. This CDR3 comprises 15 residues. Trimming shortened V by 1 base and J by 5 bases, and 12 bases separated the two germline ends. The CDR3 loop is CASSLRAGFNNEQFF. CDR3 nucleotides: TGTGCCAGCAGCTTAAGGGCAGGATTTAACAATGAGCAGTTCTTC.